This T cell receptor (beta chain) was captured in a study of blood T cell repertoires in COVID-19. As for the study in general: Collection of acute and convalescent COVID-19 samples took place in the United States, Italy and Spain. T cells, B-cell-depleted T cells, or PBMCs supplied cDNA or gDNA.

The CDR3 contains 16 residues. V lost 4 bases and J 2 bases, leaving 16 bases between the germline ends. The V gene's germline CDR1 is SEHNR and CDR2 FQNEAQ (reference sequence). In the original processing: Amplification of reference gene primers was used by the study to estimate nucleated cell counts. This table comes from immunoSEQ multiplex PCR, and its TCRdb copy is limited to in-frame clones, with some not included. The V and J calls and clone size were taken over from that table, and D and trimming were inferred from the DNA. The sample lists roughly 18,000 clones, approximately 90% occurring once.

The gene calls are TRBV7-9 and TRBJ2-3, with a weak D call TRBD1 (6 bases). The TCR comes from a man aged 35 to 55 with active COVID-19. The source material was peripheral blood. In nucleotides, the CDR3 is TGTGCCAGCAGCTACGGACAGACAGGCTCCACAGATACGCAGTATTTT. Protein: CASSYGQTGSTDTQYF. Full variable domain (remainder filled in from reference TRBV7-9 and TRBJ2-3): DTGVSQNPRHKITKRGQNVTFRCDPISEHNRLYWYRQTLGQGPEFLTYFQNEAQLEKSRLLSDRFSAERPKGSFSTLEIQRTEQGDSAMYLCASSYGQTGSTDTQYFGPGTRLTVL.